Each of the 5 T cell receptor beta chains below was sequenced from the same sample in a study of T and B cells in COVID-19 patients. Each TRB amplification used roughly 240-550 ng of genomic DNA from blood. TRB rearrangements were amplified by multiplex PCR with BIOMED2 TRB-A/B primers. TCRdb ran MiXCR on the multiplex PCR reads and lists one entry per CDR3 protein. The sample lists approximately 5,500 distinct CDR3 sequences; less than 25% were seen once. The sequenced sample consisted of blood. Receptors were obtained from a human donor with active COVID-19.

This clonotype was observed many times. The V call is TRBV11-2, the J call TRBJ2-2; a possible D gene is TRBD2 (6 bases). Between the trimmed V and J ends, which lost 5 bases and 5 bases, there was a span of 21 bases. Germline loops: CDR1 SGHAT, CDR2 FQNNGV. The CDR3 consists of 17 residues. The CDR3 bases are TGTGCCAGCAGCGACCGGGACTCCCCCCTAGAGACCGGGGAGCTGTTTTTT. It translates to CASSDRDSPLETGELFF.

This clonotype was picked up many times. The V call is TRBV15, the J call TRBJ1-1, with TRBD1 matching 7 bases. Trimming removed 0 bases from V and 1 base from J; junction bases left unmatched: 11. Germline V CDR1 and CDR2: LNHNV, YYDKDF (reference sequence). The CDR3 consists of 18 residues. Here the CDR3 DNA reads TGTGCCACCAGCAGAGATTGGCGGATGGGGACAGCGAACACTGAAGCTTTCTTT. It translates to CATSRDWRMGTANTEAFF.

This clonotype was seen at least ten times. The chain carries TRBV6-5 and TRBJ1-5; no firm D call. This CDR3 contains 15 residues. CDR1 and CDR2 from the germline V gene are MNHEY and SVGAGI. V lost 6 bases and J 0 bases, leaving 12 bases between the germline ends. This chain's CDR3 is CASSAGIYSNQPQHF. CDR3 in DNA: TGTGCCAGCAGCGCGGGGATTTATAGCAATCAGCCCCAGCATTTT.

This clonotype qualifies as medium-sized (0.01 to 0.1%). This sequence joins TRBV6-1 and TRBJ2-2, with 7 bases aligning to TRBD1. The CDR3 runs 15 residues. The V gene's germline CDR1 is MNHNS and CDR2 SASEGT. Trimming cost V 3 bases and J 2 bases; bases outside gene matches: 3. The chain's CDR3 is CASSEGTVNTGELFF. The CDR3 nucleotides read TGTGCCAGCAGTGAGGGGACAGTTAACACCGGGGAGCTGTTTTTT.

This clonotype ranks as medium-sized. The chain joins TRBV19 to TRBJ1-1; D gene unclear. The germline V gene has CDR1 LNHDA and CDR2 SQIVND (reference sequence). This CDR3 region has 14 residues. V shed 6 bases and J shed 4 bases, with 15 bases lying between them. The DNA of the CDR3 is TGTGCCAGTAGAAATCGACTTGACCGCACTGAAGCTTTCTTT. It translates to CASRNRLDRTEAFF.